This is a list of T cell receptor beta chains from one sample in a study of shared clonotypes between healthy human individuals. Sequenced by immunoSEQ multiplex PCR; TCRdb stores in-frame clones only, minus some. In the table there are some 2,100,000 clones, roughly 91% of which are singletons. Material: naive CD8+ T cells from PBMCs. The receptors originated from a man aged 18-30 years in good health. Some clones in this sample may be carry-over from other donors' samples. CDR3s include the opening cysteine and the closing phenylalanine or tryptophan. A D gene is named only where the DNA matches it firmly. Some rows have no size entry. The others give once, few or many, or a class for an expanded clone.

>TRBJ1-2|TRBV11-3|TRBD1|NA
CASSLDRGYGYTF
TGTGCCAGCAGCTTGGACAGGGGGTATGGCTACACCTTC
>TRBJ2-6|TRBV14|NA|NA
CASSPFLTGANVLTF
TGTGCCAGCAGCCCCTTTTTGACTGGGGCCAACGTCCTGACTTTC
>TRBJ2-7|TRBV28|NA|NA
CASRLRTTYEQYF
TGTGCCAGCCGTTTAAGAACCACCTACGAGCAGTACTTC
>TRBJ2-7|TRBV4-1|TRBD1|NA
CASSRAVGTDAYEQYF
TGCGCCAGCAGCCGAGCGGTTGGGACAGACGCCTACGAGCAGTACTTC
>TRBJ1-5|TRBV19|NA|NA
CASQPSQGYSNQPQHF
TGTGCCAGCCAGCCCTCCCAGGGGTATAGCAATCAGCCCCAGCATTTT
>TRBJ1-1|TRBV6-6|NA|NA
CASSPNYRAGEAFF
TGTGCCAGCAGTCCCAACTACAGGGCAGGTGAAGCTTTCTTT
>TRBJ2-2|TRBV7-3|NA|NA
CASSPYGGGELFF
TGTGCCAGCAGCCCCTACGGTGGCGGGGAGCTGTTTTTT
>TRBJ2-6|TRBV7-9|TRBD2|NA
CASSLPSGGPPSGANVLTF
TGTGCCAGCAGCTTACCTAGCGGGGGCCCTCCCTCTGGGGCCAACGTCCTGACTTTC
>TRBJ2-7|TRBV11-2|TRBD2|once
CASRLRGSDTYEQYF
TGTGCCAGCCGTTTGCGCGGGAGTGATACTTACGAGCAGTACTTC
>TRBJ1-1|TRBV11-1|TRBD1|NA
CASSWVDRGDDNTEAFF
TGTGCCAGCAGCTGGGTGGACAGGGGGGATGATAACACTGAAGCTTTCTTT
>TRBJ2-7|TRBV11-1|NA|NA
CASSSPGAPYEQYF
TGTGCCAGCAGCTCTCCAGGGGCTCCCTACGAGCAGTACTTC
>TRBJ1-5|TRBV7-2|NA|NA
CASALGVVYQPQHF
TGTGCCAGCGCCTTGGGAGTGGTCTATCAGCCCCAGCATTTT
>TRBJ2-1|TRBV19|NA|NA
CASSIGASPGNEQFF
TGTGCCAGTAGTATAGGGGCTAGCCCGGGCAATGAGCAGTTCTTC
>TRBJ1-2|TRBV4-1|TRBD1|NA
CASSERQGPFHGYTF
TGCGCCAGCAGCGAAAGACAGGGGCCCTTCCATGGCTACACCTTC
>TRBJ2-1|TRBV10-3|TRBD1|NA
CAISGQANNEQFF
TGTGCCATCAGCGGACAGGCAAACAATGAGCAGTTCTTC
>TRBJ1-3|TRBV7-6|NA|NA
CASSQPGGRSQNPSGNTIYF
TGTGCCAGCAGCCAACCGGGGGGAAGGTCACAGAACCCTAGTGGAAACACCATATATTTT
>TRBJ2-7|TRBV9|TRBD2|NA
CASSVGSSSGSREQYF
TGTGCCAGCAGCGTAGGTTCGTCTAGCGGGAGTAGGGAGCAGTACTTC
>TRBJ2-7|TRBV27|TRBD1|NA
CASSWGQGPSYEQYF
TGTGCCAGCAGTTGGGGACAGGGACCCTCCTACGAGCAGTACTTC
>TRBJ1-5|TRBV15|NA|NA
CATSPSKARGYSNQPQHF
TGTGCCACCAGCCCGTCGAAGGCAAGGGGGTATAGCAATCAGCCCCAGCATTTT
>TRBJ2-7|TRBV5-4|NA|NA
CASSLWEGVNYEQYF
TGTGCCAGCAGCTTGTGGGAGGGGGTCAACTACGAGCAGTACTTC
>TRBJ2-7|TRBV27|TRBD2|NA
CASSLIGRPLEQYF
TGTGCCAGCAGTTTAATCGGGAGGCCCCTCGAGCAGTACTTC
>TRBJ2-1|TRBV11-3|TRBD2|NA
CASSLGSRLAGVNEQFF
TGTGCCAGCAGCTTAGGCTCGAGACTAGCGGGAGTCAATGAGCAGTTCTTC
>TRBJ2-2|TRBV9|TRBD2|once
CASSPRTSPDAGELFF
TGTGCCAGCAGCCCCCGGACTAGCCCCGACGCCGGGGAGCTGTTTTTT
>TRBJ2-2|TRBV7-9|NA|NA
CASSPPGTPTGELFF
TGTGCCAGCAGCCCACCCGGGACTCCCACCGGGGAGCTGTTTTTT
>TRBJ1-1|TRBV5-4|NA|few
CASSLDGEAFF
TGTGCCAGCAGCTTGGACGGTGAAGCTTTCTTT
>TRBJ1-2|TRBV30|NA|NA
CAWSVGGNGYTF
TGTGCCTGGAGTGTTGGGGGCAATGGCTACACCTTC
>TRBJ2-1|TRBV7-3|TRBD2|NA
CASSWGLAGGFGNEQFF
TGTGCCAGCAGCTGGGGACTAGCGGGAGGGTTCGGCAATGAGCAGTTCTTC
>TRBJ2-3|TRBV7-3|NA|NA
CASSPGMTVTDTQYF
TGTGCCAGCAGCCCGGGAATGACGGTCACAGATACGCAGTATTTT
>TRBJ2-1|TRBV13|TRBD2|NA
CASSYSGGAGNEQFF
TGTGCCAGCAGCTATAGCGGGGGGGCCGGGAATGAGCAGTTCTTC
>TRBJ1-1|TRBV28|TRBD1|NA
CASSLTGEVNTEAFF
TGTGCCAGCAGCCTAACAGGGGAGGTGAACACTGAAGCTTTCTTT
>TRBJ2-7|TRBV12-5|NA|once
CASGLFPGVPYEQYF
TGTGCTAGTGGTTTGTTCCCGGGCGTCCCCTACGAGCAGTACTTC
>TRBJ2-3|TRBV27|NA|NA
CASSLSFSDTQYF
TGTGCCAGCAGTTTATCGTTCTCAGATACGCAGTATTTT
>TRBJ2-7|TRBV15|TRBD1|once
CATSPGQGEYEQYF
TGTGCCACCAGCCCGGGACAGGGAGAGTACGAGCAGTACTTC
>TRBJ2-7|TRBV27|TRBD2|once
CASSSRLAGYEQYF
TGTGCCAGCAGTTCCCGACTAGCGGGCTACGAGCAGTACTTC